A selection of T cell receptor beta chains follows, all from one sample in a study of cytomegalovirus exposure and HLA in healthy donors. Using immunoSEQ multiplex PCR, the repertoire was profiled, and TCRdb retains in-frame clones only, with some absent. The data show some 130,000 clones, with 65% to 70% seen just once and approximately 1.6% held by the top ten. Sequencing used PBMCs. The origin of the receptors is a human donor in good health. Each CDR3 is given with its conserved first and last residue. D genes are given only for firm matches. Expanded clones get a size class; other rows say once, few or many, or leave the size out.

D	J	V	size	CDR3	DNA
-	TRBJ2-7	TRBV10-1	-	CASSDLYEQYF	TGCGCCAGCAGTGACTTGTACGAGCAGTACTTC
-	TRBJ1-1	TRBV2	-	CASSDAGPNTEAFF	TGTGCCAGCAGTGACGCAGGGCCGAACACTGAAGCTTTCTTT
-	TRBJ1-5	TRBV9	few	CASSVGTHGEPQHF	TGTGCCAGCAGCGTAGGGACCCACGGGGAGCCCCAGCATTTT
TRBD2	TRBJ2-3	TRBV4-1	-	CASSQGGTSGTDTQYF	TGCGCCAGCAGCCAAGGGGGGACTAGCGGGACAGATACGCAGTATTTT
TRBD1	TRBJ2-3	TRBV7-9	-	CASSLGTGNGDTQYF	TGTGCCAGCAGCTTAGGGACAGGGAATGGAGATACGCAGTATTTT
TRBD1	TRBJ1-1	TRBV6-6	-	CASSPGQSNTEAFF	TGTGCCAGCAGCCCGGGACAGTCGAACACTGAAGCTTTCTTT
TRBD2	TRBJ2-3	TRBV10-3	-	CAISPGSGSTDTQYF	TGTGCCATCAGCCCGGGGAGCGGGAGTACAGATACGCAGTATTTT
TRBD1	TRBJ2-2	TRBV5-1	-	CASSGGQAGGELFF	TGCGCCAGCAGCGGGGGACAGGCAGGCGGGGAGCTGTTTTTT
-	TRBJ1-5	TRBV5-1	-	CASSLGGDAYSNQPQHF	TGCGCCAGCAGCCTTGGGGGGGACGCCTATAGCAATCAGCCCCAGCATTTT
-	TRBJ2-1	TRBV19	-	CASSMGGTPAYNEQFF	TGTGCCAGTAGTATGGGCGGGACTCCAGCCTACAATGAGCAGTTCTTC